Below, one T cell receptor (beta chain) is given with its context. The data are from a study of cytomegalovirus exposure and HLA in healthy donors. In the PCR, 60 Vbeta and 13 Jbeta primers were used. Clones were sequenced by immunoSEQ multiplex PCR, and TCRdb holds only the in-frame ones, with some missing. The sample consists of around 130,000 clones, more than 80% of them appearing once. Germline CDR1 and CDR2: SGHTA and FQGTGA. Losses at the gene ends were 3 bases for V and 1 base for J; bases not matched to a gene: 2. This CDR3 has 14 amino acids. The chain recombines TRBV7-3 with TRBJ2-5, with 7 positions matching TRBD2. What was sequenced was PBMCs. The receptor comes from a woman aged 40 to 50 in good health and CMV-seropositive. The CDR3 protein is CASSLSGIQETQYF. CDR3 nucleotides: TGTGCCAGCAGCTTGAGCGGGATCCAAGAGACCCAGTACTTC.